This T cell receptor (beta chain) was identified in a study of blood T cell repertoires in COVID-19. Sequenced by immunoSEQ multiplex PCR; TCRdb stores in-frame clones only, minus some. The sample holds hundreds of thousands of clones; around 90% are singletons and the top ten take approximately 2.1%. This clone was picked up a small number of times. The source material was PBMCs or T cells enriched from blood (not recorded which). The source of this sequence is a woman aged 40 to 49 with acute COVID-19.

The CDR3 region is CASSLLAGDYEQYF. The CDR3 coding sequence is TGTGCCAGCAGCTTACTAGCGGGGGACTACGAGCAGTACTTC. The J gene is TRBJ2-7, the V gene TRBV5-6; 11 bases are a match to TRBD2. Trimming removed 2 bases from V and 3 bases from J; junction bases left unmatched: 1. Germline-derived CDR1 and CDR2 are SGHDT and YYEEEE. CDR3 size: 14 residues.